The 25 T cell receptor beta chains given below trace back to one sample, sequenced in a study of T cell responses to AZD1222 COVID-19 vaccine. Only in-frame clones appear in the TCRdb table, and some are missing; sequencing was by immunoSEQ multiplex PCR. The data contain 110,000 to 150,000 clones, around 90% of them singletons. This material consisted of peripheral blood, taken on day 0 of AZD1222 vaccination. Source of these receptors: an adult in good health.

This clone has only a few counts. The chain carries TRBV25-1 and TRBJ2-7; D gene unclear. V gave up 4 bases and J gave up 2 bases, with 9 bases separating them. Germline V lookup: CDR1 MGHDK, CDR2 SYGVNS. The CDR3 extends over 13 amino acids. As DNA, the CDR3 is TGTGCCAGCAGTGGAGAAATTACCTACGAGCAGTACTTC. Amino acid sequence: CASSGEITYEQYF.

The chain has TRBV29-1 and TRBJ1-2; the D is unclear. V lost 0 bases and J lost 6, with 11 bases in between. The CDR3 has 13 residues. Germline assignment: CDR1 SQVTM and CDR2 ANQGSEA. For the CDR3, the DNA is TGCAGCGTTGAAGACCCGAGGGAAGATGGCTACACCTTC. Translating gives CSVEDPREDGYTF.

The J gene is TRBJ1-2, the V gene TRBV28; weak D call: TRBD1 (6 bases). Deletions cut 5 bases from V and 5 bases from J, with 9 bases between. The CDR3 is 12 residues long. CDR1 MDHEN and CDR2 SYDVKM come from the germline V gene. The DNA of the CDR3 is TGTGCCAGCAGTCTACAGGGATATGGCTACACCTTC. It is translated as CASSLQGYGYTF.

The chain is built from TRBV9 and TRBJ2-7, with 9 bases identical to TRBD1. Germline lookup yields CDR1 SGDLS and CDR2 YYNGEE. J was trimmed by 3 bases and V by 4 bases; bases with no gene match: 8. The CDR3 is 15 residues long. CDR3 DNA sequence: TGTGCCAGCAGCAGGGCCGGGACAGGGTTCTACGAGCAGTACTTC. This encodes CASSRAGTGFYEQYF.

The J gene is TRBJ1-2, the V gene TRBV25-1; D unresolved. CDR3 size: 10 residues. Germline-derived CDR1 and CDR2 are MGHDK and SYGVNS. The germline V and J ends were trimmed by 10 bases and 9 bases, with 12 bases remaining between them. The CDR3, as DNA: TGTGCCAACCGTGAATTGAGCTACACCTTC. It yields the protein CANRELSYTF.

The chain employs TRBV6-2 or TRBV6-3 and TRBJ2-3, with TRBD2 matching over 11 bases. Looked up from germline, CDR1 is MNHEY and CDR2 is SVGEGT. V shed 8 bases and J 0 bases; nucleotides not matched to a gene: 4. This CDR3 is 15 amino acids long. The CDR3 here is CASGLAGGSTDTQYF. CDR3 DNA: TGTGCCAGCGGTTTAGCGGGAGGGAGCACAGATACGCAGTATTTT.

The chain combines TRBV10-1 with TRBJ2-1; 8 bases are shared with TRBD1. The CDR3 is 15 residues long. Trimming at V came to 3 bases and at J to 8 bases, leaving 9 bases not matched to a gene. The germline CDR1 and CDR2 sequences are WNHNN and SYGVQD (reference sequence). CDR3 in DNA: TGCGCCAGCAGTGACAGGACAGGGAACCCGGATGAGCAGTTCTTC. Translated: CASSDRTGNPDEQFF.

This clone was detected only once. The chain links TRBV30 to TRBJ1-5; tentatively, D is TRBD1 (6 bases). The CDR3 is 14 amino acids. V lost 2 bases to trimming and J lost 0 bases, with 8 bases between them. Germline values: CDR1 GTSNPN, CDR2 SVGIG (reference sequence). The CDR3 nucleotides are TGTGCCTGGAGTCAGGACAGTAGCAATCAGCCCCAGCATTTT. It specifies CAWSQDSSNQPQHF.

The chain couples TRBV6-2 or TRBV6-3 to TRBJ1-1; D uncertain. Trimming removed 4 bases from V and 0 bases from J, with 18 bases in between. Germline V gives CDR1 MNHEY, CDR2 SVGEGT. The CDR3 extends over 17 amino acids. DNA for the CDR3: TGTGCCAGCAGTTCCCGAGTTGTTGGAAGAATGAACACTGAAGCTTTCTTT. Translation: CASSSRVVGRMNTEAFF.

The chain combines TRBV6-6 with TRBJ1-2; no reliable D call. The CDR3 is 13 residues long. Germline V lookup: CDR1 MNHNY, CDR2 SVGAGI (reference sequence). The V gene lost 2 bases and the J gene lost 2 bases, with 6 bases spanning the gap. The CDR3 is CASSYTDNYGYTF. The CDR3, as DNA: TGTGCCAGCAGTTACACCGACAACTATGGCTACACCTTC.

The chain recombines TRBV4-3 with TRBJ2-1; no clear D gene. Trimming stripped 0 bases from V and 7 bases from J, with 13 bases between. CDR1 LGHNA and CDR2 YSLEER come from the germline V gene. The CDR3 length is 15 residues. In DNA form, the CDR3 reads TGCGCCAGCAGCCAAGAAGGCTCGCAAGAGAATGAGCAGTTCTTC. Amino acids: CASSQEGSQENEQFF.

The rearrangement links TRBV6-5 to TRBJ2-5, with a possible D match to TRBD1 (6 bases). Germline CDR1 MNHEY, CDR2 SVGAGI. The CDR3 totals 13 residues. Trimming removed 5 bases from V and 4 bases from J, with 11 bases in between. The CDR3 loop is CASSKQGGETQYF. The DNA of the CDR3 is TGTGCCAGCAGTAAACAGGGTGGAGAGACCCAGTACTTC.

The J gene is TRBJ2-7, the V gene TRBV7-9; D tentatively fits TRBD1 or TRBD2 (5 bases each). The CDR3 has 14 residues. Germline V gene sequence: CDR1 SEHNR, CDR2 FQNEAQ (reference sequence). With 1 base removed from V and 4 bases from J, the gap between germline ends came to 11 bases. The CDR3 sequence is CASSLGGRRYEQYF. The CDR3 coding sequence is TGTGCCAGCAGCTTAGGGGGGAGAAGGTACGAGCAGTACTTC.

The V call is TRBV4-3, the J call TRBJ1-4; possible D gene TRBD1, 5 bases. The CDR3 sequence is 15 residues long. The V and J ends lost 4 bases and 1 base respectively, with 10 bases between them. The germline V gene has CDR1 LGHNA and CDR2 YSLEER. The CDR3 region is CASSRQGGTNEKLFF. CDR3 bases: TGCGCCAGCAGCCGTCAGGGAGGAACTAATGAAAAACTGTTTTTT.

The chain carries TRBV4-2 and TRBJ2-1; the D gene could be TRBD1 or TRBD2 (6 bases each). Germline loops: CDR1 LGHNA, CDR2 YNFKEQ. The V end lost 5 bases, the J end lost 4 bases, and 21 bases lay between the germline ends. The CDR3 loop spans 17 amino acids. CDR3 in DNA: TGTGCCAGCAGCATTAACCCTCATAGCGGACAGTACAATGAGCAGTTCTTC. Residues: CASSINPHSGQYNEQFF.

This clone appeared once. The V gene is TRBV19, the J gene TRBJ1-2, with TRBD1 matching over 8 bases. The CDR3 sequence is 15 residues long. Losses at the gene ends were 5 bases for V and 8 bases for J; bases not matched to a gene: 13. The germline gives CDR1 LNHDA, CDR2 SQIVND (reference sequence). CDR3 protein: CASSLGQGELWGYTF. CDR3 nucleotide sequence: TGTGCCAGTAGTCTCGGACAGGGAGAGCTATGGGGCTACACCTTC.

V gene TRBV7-2 combines with J gene TRBJ2-2; 7 positions match TRBD2. The length of the CDR3 is 15 residues. The germline V gene has CDR1 SGHTA and CDR2 FQGNSA. Losses at the gene ends were 1 base for V and 4 bases for J; bases not matched to a gene: 3. The CDR3 sequence: CASSLGTRATGELFF. The CDR3 DNA sequence: TGTGCCAGCAGCTTAGGGACTAGGGCCACCGGGGAGCTGTTTTTT.

J is TRBJ2-1 and V is TRBV7-3; TRBD2 agrees at 10 bases. CDR1 and CDR2 (germline): SGHTA, FQGTGA. CDR3 length: 17 amino acids. V gave up 0 bases and J gave up 5 bases; unmatched junction bases: 7. CDR3 DNA: TGTGCCAGCAGCTTAACTCCAACTAGCGGGGCAAACAATGAGCAGTTCTTC. It codes for CASSLTPTSGANNEQFF.

V and J are TRBV7-8 and TRBJ1-1, with 11 bases matching TRBD1. V lost 5 bases to trimming and J lost 5 bases; unmatched junction nucleotides: 7. Germline-derived CDR1 and CDR2 are SGHVS and FQNEAQ. The CDR3 has 15 amino acids. The CDR3 DNA reads as TGTGCCAGCAGCACCCGGACAGGGGGCAAGACTGAAGCTTTCTTT. Protein: CASSTRTGGKTEAFF.

This clone was seen once. V is TRBV3-1 (or the pseudogene TRBV3-2) and J is TRBJ1-2; D gene ambiguous. The length of the CDR3 is 13 residues. Germline V lookup: CDR1 LGHDT, CDR2 YNNKEL (reference sequence). Trimming took off 2 bases at V and 0 bases at J, with 4 bases between the two ends. CDR3 amino acids: CASSQITNYGYTF. The CDR3 nucleotides are TGTGCCAGCAGCCAAATAACTAACTATGGCTACACCTTC.

V gene TRBV30 combines with J gene TRBJ2-7, with D unresolved. The V gene's germline CDR1 is GTSNPN and CDR2 SVGIG (reference sequence). This CDR3 has 11 amino acids. Trimming took 2 bases from V and 0 from J, leaving 2 bases between them. CDR3 sequence: CAWSPSYEQYF. For the CDR3, the DNA is TGTGCCTGGAGTCCCTCCTACGAGCAGTACTTC.

This chain connects TRBV7-2 to TRBJ2-7; D perhaps matches TRBD2 (6 bases). The CDR3 is 13 amino acids. The V gene lost 4 bases and the J gene lost 2 bases, with 9 bases spanning the gap. Germline lookup yields CDR1 SGHTA and CDR2 FQGNSA. CDR3 DNA: TGTGCCAGCAGCTCGGGACTGACCTACGAGCAGTACTTC. Protein product: CASSSGLTYEQYF.

The V gene is TRBV24-1, the J gene TRBJ2-3, with D perhaps TRBD1 (5 bases). Trimming took 4 bases from V and 2 from J, leaving 9 bases between them. CDR3 length: 14 residues. Per germline, CDR1 KGHDR and CDR2 SFDVKD. The CDR3 DNA sequence: TGTGCCACCAGTGAAGGGGATTTCACAGATACGCAGTATTTT. It encodes CATSEGDFTDTQYF.

V gene TRBV6-5 combines with J gene TRBJ1-1, with D possibly matching TRBD1 (6 bases). The CDR3 contains 12 residues. The V gene lost 6 bases and the J gene lost 5 bases, with 10 bases spanning the gap. Germline V lookup: CDR1 MNHEY, CDR2 SVGAGI. The CDR3 DNA reads as TGTGCCAGCAGCTCCGGGACAACTGAAGCTTTCTTT. Its translation is CASSSGTTEAFF.

This clone was counted a single time. This chain uses TRBV30 with TRBJ2-1; D perhaps matches TRBD1 (5 bases). Germline CDR1 reads GTSNPN; CDR2 reads SVGIG (reference sequence). V was pared by 3 bases and J by 0 bases, with 9 bases between. This CDR3 contains 14 residues. CDR3 in DNA: TGTGCCTGGAGAGGGGTTCCCTCCTACAATGAGCAGTTCTTC. It specifies CAWRGVPSYNEQFF.